Following are 7 T cell receptor beta chains from one sample sequenced in a study of OX40 agonist ivuxolimab in advanced cancers. Produced via immunoSEQ multiplex PCR; TCRdb's table is partial and in-frame only. This table has approximately 60,000 clones, more than 75% appearing once. This specimen consisted of CD4+ or CD8+ T cells sorted from blood, obtained in a trial of the OX40 agonist ivuxolimab. Receptor source: an adult with an advanced solid tumor such as melanoma, head and neck, liver or kidney cancer.

V gene TRBV19 combines with J gene TRBJ2-2, with 7 bases that match TRBD1. The V and J ends lost 3 bases and 6 bases, in that order; junction bases with no gene match: 4. The CDR3 has 14 residues. Per germline, CDR1 LNHDA and CDR2 SQIVND (reference sequence). The CDR3 loop is CASSILTGSGELFF. The CDR3 nucleotides read TGTGCCAGTAGTATCCTGACAGGGTCCGGGGAGCTGTTTTTT.

The V gene is TRBV14, the J gene TRBJ1-5; tentatively, D is TRBD1 (5 bases). This CDR3 region has 14 residues. CDR1 and CDR2 from the germline V gene are SGHDN and FVKESK. V was cut by 3 bases and J by 3 bases, with 9 bases left in between. The CDR3 coding sequence is TGTGCCAGCAGCCAGAGAGGGACCAATCAGCCCCAGCATTTT. It codes for CASSQRGTNQPQHF.

In this sample, this clone turned up once. The J gene is TRBJ2-7, the V gene TRBV6-6; possible D gene TRBD2, 5 bases. The CDR3 extends over 12 amino acids. V was trimmed by 6 bases and J by 5 bases, leaving 11 bases between them. Looked up from germline, CDR1 is MNHNY and CDR2 is SVGAGI (reference sequence). The CDR3 DNA reads as TGTGCCAGCAGATCCGTCGGGGACGAGCAGTACTTC. It codes for CASRSVGDEQYF.

The V gene is TRBV11-3, the J gene TRBJ1-4; D gene ambiguous. Trimming cost V 2 bases and J 8 bases, with 12 bases left between them. The CDR3 runs 14 residues. The germline V gene has CDR1 SGHNT and CDR2 YENEEA. Written as DNA, the CDR3 is TGTGCCAGCAGCTTAAGTGGGGATGGAGAAAAACTGTTTTTT. Translating gives CASSLSGDGEKLFF.

J is TRBJ1-1 and V is TRBV10-3; tentatively, D is TRBD1 (6 bases). The germline gives CDR1 ENHRY, CDR2 SYGVKD. The germline V and J ends were trimmed by 5 bases and 1 base, with 11 bases remaining between them. This CDR3 comprises 14 residues. Here the CDR3 reads CAISRRDTNTEAFF. The CDR3 DNA follows: TGTGCCATCAGTCGCCGGGACACGAACACTGAAGCTTTCTTT.

This clone was found once. This chain uses TRBV10-3 with TRBJ2-3; weak D call: TRBD1 (5 bases). The CDR3 sequence is 13 residues long. Between the trimmed V and J ends, which lost 9 bases and 0 bases, there was a span of 10 bases. Germline lookup yields CDR1 ENHRY and CDR2 SYGVKD. CDR3 in DNA: TGTGCCATTCGACAGATGAGCACAGATACGCAGTATTTT. Its protein product is CAIRQMSTDTQYF.

This chain uses TRBV27 with TRBJ2-6, with D hard to call. CDR1 and CDR2 (germline): MNHEY, SMNVEV (reference sequence). Trimming stripped 2 bases from V and 2 bases from J, with 7 bases between. The CDR3 is 15 amino acids. The CDR3 coding sequence is TGTGCCAGCAGTTTAGTGGGGACTGGGGCCAACGTCCTGACTTTC. This translates into CASSLVGTGANVLTF.